These 14 T cell receptor beta chains came from one sample sequenced in a study of TIL therapy for anti-PD-1-resistant metastatic lung cancer. Noted time point: pre-treatment sample, taken before nivolumab and TIL therapy. Tumor tissue came from excised metastases, mostly pleural nodules or supraclavicular lymph nodes. The libraries were made with immunoSEQ v3. The protocol was immunoSEQ multiplex PCR, while the TCRdb copy is restricted to in-frame clones and leaves out a portion. The table shows some 13,000 clones, with 66% occurring only once. Sequences were derived from tumor tissue, sampled at baseline. Receptor source: a woman aged 30 to 85 with non-small cell lung cancer.

The rearrangement uses TRBV7-8 and TRBJ2-1; TRBD2 might be the D (6 bases). Germline V gene data show CDR1 as SGHVS and CDR2 as FQNEAQ. The CDR3 runs to 20 residues. Between the trimmed V and J ends, which lost 5 bases and 4 bases, there was a span of 30 bases. CDR3 nucleotide sequence: TGTGCCAGCAGCCTAAAGGGGCGAGGCCTGCGGGACTCTGGGTACAATGAGCAGTTCTTC. This gives the protein CASSLKGRGLRDSGYNEQFF.

The chain employs TRBV7-2 and TRBJ1-5; D unclear. The CDR3 is made up of 14 amino acids. The V end lost 0 bases, the J end lost 5 bases, and 8 bases lay between the germline ends. Germline values: CDR1 SGHTA, CDR2 FQGNSA. This chain's CDR3 is CASSLARSDQPQHF. The CDR3 bases are TGTGCCAGCAGCTTAGCGCGGTCTGATCAGCCCCAGCATTTT.

This rearrangement joins TRBV28 to TRBJ2-1; D not resolved. Germline-derived CDR1 and CDR2 are MDHEN and SYDVKM. This CDR3 has 15 amino acids. Trimming removed 3 bases from V and 6 bases from J, with 15 bases in between. The CDR3 region has the DNA TGTGCCAGCAGTTTGACCCCACCGGGTCGCAATGAGCAGTTCTTC. This codes for CASSLTPPGRNEQFF.

The J gene is TRBJ1-4, the V gene TRBV5-1, with TRBD1 as a possible D gene (6 bases). The CDR3 contains 15 residues. Germline CDR1 SGHRS, CDR2 YFSETQ. V dropped 5 bases and J dropped 6 bases, with 17 bases sitting between them. The CDR3 DNA sequence: TGCGCCAGCAGTTACCGAGGGGGTGGAGATGAAAAACTGTTTTTT. Translation gives CASSYRGGGDEKLFF. The full variable domain, rest sourced from reference TRBV5-1 and TRBJ1-4, is KAGVTQTPRYLIKTRGQQVTLSCSPISGHRSVSWYQQTPGQGLQFLFEYFSETQRNKGNFPGRFSGRQFSNSRSEMNVSTLELGDSALYLCASSYRGGGDEKLFFGSGTQLSVL.

The gene calls are TRBV4-3 and TRBJ1-1; unclear D gene. The V gene's germline CDR1 is LGHNA and CDR2 YSLEER. The CDR3 loop spans 15 amino acids. V shed 1 base and J shed 4 bases, with 13 bases lying between them. CDR3 coding DNA: TGCGCCAGCAGCCAAGTCACGCGTACGAGCACTGAAGCTTTCTTT. This encodes CASSQVTRTSTEAFF.

In its sample, this clone was seen a few times. The chain combines TRBV2 with TRBJ1-5, with D possibly TRBD1 on 5 matching bases. Germline V gives CDR1 SNHLY, CDR2 FYNNEI. Trimming left V 6 bases short and J 5 bases short, with 17 bases between. The CDR3 has 15 amino acids. CDR3 amino acids: CASRGRDGTHQPQHF. The CDR3 DNA reads as TGTGCCAGCAGAGGCCGGGACGGAACCCATCAGCCCCAGCATTTT.

This sequence joins TRBV6-5 and TRBJ2-1; 9 bases map to TRBD1. The CDR3 consists of 15 residues. With 2 bases clipped from V and 7 bases from J, the junction kept 6 bases outside the gene matches. Looked up from germline, CDR1 is MNHEY and CDR2 is SVGAGI. The DNA for the CDR3 is TGTGCCAGCAGTTACGGGACAGGGAGGGGGAATGAGCAGTTCTTC. Translating it yields CASSYGTGRGNEQFF.

In regard to this clone: One junction end does not reproduce the germline sequence, and a read error may be involved. The J gene is TRBJ1-2, the V gene TRBV7-2; TRBD1 aligns across 7 bases. The V gene's germline CDR1 is SGHTA and CDR2 FQGNSA. The CDR3 covers 12 residues. The CDR3 spells CASSLDGQDRSW. The CDR3 nucleotides read TGTGCCAGCAGCTTAGATGGACAGGACAGAAGTTGG.

V is TRBV21-1 and J is TRBJ2-7. TRBV21-1 is shown as a pseudogene. CDR3 length: 14 residues. The CDR3 region has the DNA TGTGCCAGCAGCAAGGGACCGCCGACCGACGAGCAGTACTTC. Its protein is CASSKGPPTDEQYF.

V gene TRBV6-5 combines with J gene TRBJ1-1; D call uncertain. This CDR3 has 13 amino acids. Germline CDR1 reads MNHEY; CDR2 reads SVGAGI. Trimming removed 0 bases from V and 2 bases from J, with 4 bases in between. The CDR3 DNA follows: TGTGCCAGCAGTTACTCCCTTAACACTGAAGCTTTCTTT. Translating gives CASSYSLNTEAFF.

This chain uses TRBV7-3 with TRBJ1-2; 9 bases map to TRBD1. Germline CDR1 is SGHTA and CDR2 is FQGTGA. The V and J ends lost 4 bases and 4 bases, in that order; junction bases with no gene match: 4. The CDR3 contains 14 residues. CDR3 residues: CASSSTGQGYGYTF. The DNA for the CDR3 is TGTGCCAGCAGCTCCACGGGACAGGGCTATGGCTACACCTTC.

The V and J genes are TRBV7-3 and TRBJ1-5, with D possibly matching TRBD1 (6 bases). The V end lost 2 bases, the J end lost 0 bases, and 14 bases lay between the germline ends. Per the germline V gene, CDR1 is SGHTA and CDR2 is FQGTGA. This CDR3 comprises 17 residues. Here the CDR3 reads CASSLGQRTYSNQPQHF. In DNA form, the CDR3 reads TGTGCCAGCAGCTTAGGACAGCGAACGTATAGCAATCAGCCCCAGCATTTT. The complete variable domain, with remaining parts taken from reference TRBV7-3 and TRBJ1-5, reads GAGVSQTPSNKVTEKGKYVELRCDPISGHTALYWYRQSLGQGPEFLIYFQGTGAADDSGLPNDRFFAVRPEGSVSTLKIQRTERGDSAVYLCASSLGQRTYSNQPQHFGDGTRLSIL.

The chain carries TRBV10-1 and TRBJ2-6; TRBD1 agrees at 9 bases. The CDR3 has 18 amino acids. Losses at the gene ends were 6 bases for V and 1 base for J; bases not matched to a gene: 10. CDR1 and CDR2 from the germline V gene are WNHNN and SYGVQD (reference sequence). CDR3 bases: TGCGCCAGCAGGGGTGGTAAACAGGGGGCTTCTGGGGCCAACGTCCTGACTTTC. As protein: CASRGGKQGASGANVLTF.

The chain combines TRBV5-6 with TRBJ1-3; D not resolved. V lost 4 bases, J lost 4 bases, and 9 bases lay in between. The CDR3 is 13 residues long. CDR1 is SGHDT and CDR2 is YYEEEE in the germline V gene. CDR3 in DNA: TGTGCCAGCAGCCTAGGTGCCGGAAACACCATATATTTT. This sequence encodes CASSLGAGNTIYF.